The clone carrying this T cell receptor (beta chain) was counted at least ten times. Data came from immunoSEQ multiplex PCR; TCRdb stores just in-frame clones and leaves some out. Among 170,000 or so clones listed, roughly 80% were seen once. This sample is drawn from a study of blood T cell repertoires in COVID-19. Germline lookup yields CDR1 MDHEN and CDR2 SYDVKM. The CDR3 is 15 amino acids. Losses at the gene ends were 6 bases for V and 4 bases for J; bases not matched to a gene: 9. The V gene is TRBV28, the J gene TRBJ2-3; 8 positions agree with TRBD2. The sample was PBMCs or T cells enriched from blood (not recorded which). The sequence derives from a woman aged 45-60 years who had recovered from COVID-19. The CDR3 reads CASRPSGRGADTQYF. Written as DNA, the CDR3 is TGTGCCAGCAGACCCAGCGGGAGAGGGGCAGATACGCAGTATTTT.